Shown below are 14 T cell receptor beta chains from a single sample sequenced in a study of identical twins. Via MiXCR, TCRdb re-called the 5' RACE reads, giving one row per CDR3 protein. The sample consists of under 800,000 distinct CDR3 sequences, 21% of them appearing once. These same records also appear under a second study, on T cells expressing NK-cell markers.

Sequencing was done on a sample of PBMCs. These receptors were collected from a young woman in good health.

The rearrangement joins TRBV10-3 to TRBJ2-7, with a tentative D call TRBD2 (5 bases). This CDR3 region has 14 residues. V dropped 4 bases and J dropped 0 bases, with 10 bases sitting between them. Germline CDR1 reads ENHRY; CDR2 reads SYGVKD. The CDR3 nucleotides read TGTGCCATCAGTGCCGCCGGGAACTCCTACGAGCAGTACTTC. Translation gives CAISAAGNSYEQYF.

The rearrangement links TRBV18 to TRBJ1-2; D is unresolved. The CDR3 length is 18 residues. Between the trimmed V and J ends, which lost 0 bases and 4 bases, there was a span of 21 bases. Germline V gene data show CDR1 as KGHSH and CDR2 as LQKENI. The CDR3 spells CASSPPRTNLGVLYGYTF. The CDR3 DNA reads TGTGCCAGCTCACCACCGAGGACGAACCTTGGGGTCCTCTATGGCTACACCTTC.

The rearrangement links TRBV7-9 to TRBJ1-2; 12 bases line up with TRBD1. V dropped 9 bases and J dropped 2; count of bases not matched to a gene: 10. The CDR3 covers 16 residues. The germline V gene has CDR1 SEHNR and CDR2 FQNEAQ (reference sequence). For the CDR3, the DNA is TGTGCCAGAAGAGGGGGGACAGGGGGCGAAAACTATGGCTACACCTTC. Translating it yields CARRGGTGGENYGYTF.

This clonotype was observed a handful of times. The chain links TRBV11-2 to TRBJ2-5, with a weak D call TRBD2 (6 bases). Trimming left V 5 bases short and J 3 bases short, with 16 bases between. Germline V CDR1 and CDR2: SGHAT, FQNNGV. The CDR3 has 15 amino acids. The CDR3 loop reads CASSHELGGEETQYF. CDR3 in DNA: TGTGCCAGCAGCCACGAGTTGGGGGGAGAAGAGACCCAGTACTTC.

This chain connects TRBV3-1 to TRBJ2-7; D may be TRBD1 (5 bases). CDR3 size: 13 residues. Germline CDR1 and CDR2: LGHDT and YNNKEL (reference sequence). The germline V and J ends were trimmed by 5 bases and 5 bases, with 13 bases remaining between them. This chain's CDR3 is CASSDSPHHEQYF. The CDR3 bases are TGTGCCAGCAGCGACAGCCCCCACCACGAGCAGTACTTC.

The CDR3 coding sequence is TGTGCCAGCAGTTTTCTCGGGGGCTATGAGCAGTTCTTC. Protein: CASSFLGGYEQFF. The V gene is TRBV27, the J gene TRBJ2-1, with D perhaps TRBD1 or TRBD2 (6 bases each). The CDR3 runs to 13 residues. Germline assignment: CDR1 MNHEY and CDR2 SMNVEV (reference sequence). V dropped 3 bases and J dropped 8 bases, with 11 bases sitting between them.

This clonotype has a handful of counts. The J gene is TRBJ2-1, the V gene TRBV27, with 10 nucleotides matching TRBD2. The CDR3 has 16 amino acids. Germline V gives CDR1 MNHEY, CDR2 SMNVEV (reference sequence). V lost 6 bases, J lost 6 bases, and 11 bases stayed unmatched. CDR3 coding DNA: TGTGCCAGCAGCCGCGACCTAGGACTAGCGGTCAATGAGCAGTTCTTC. It is translated as CASSRDLGLAVNEQFF.

A few counts support this clonotype. The V call is TRBV12-3 or TRBV12-4, the J call TRBJ2-5; D uncertain. Trimming pared 3 bases from V and 5 bases from J, leaving 10 bases between. This CDR3 comprises 13 residues. The CDR3 reads CASSFGSRETQYF. Here the CDR3 DNA reads TGTGCCAGCAGTTTTGGGTCCCGGGAGACCCAGTACTTC.

J is TRBJ2-7 and V is TRBV20-1; D unresolved. Germline V gene sequence: CDR1 DFQATT, CDR2 SNEGSKA (reference sequence). The CDR3 consists of 13 residues. Between the trimmed V and J ends, which lost 3 bases and 0 bases, there was a span of 9 bases. The CDR3 protein is CSASPDFSYEQYF. The DNA for the CDR3 is TGCAGTGCTAGTCCAGATTTCTCCTACGAGCAGTACTTC.

The genes are TRBV20-1 and TRBJ2-1, with TRBD2 matching 14 bases. After removal of 5 bases from V and 5 bases from J, the junction contained 2 bases not matched to a gene. The CDR3 loop spans 14 amino acids. Germline CDR1 DFQATT, CDR2 SNEGSKA (reference sequence). This chain's CDR3 is CSAWGLAGDNEQFF. The CDR3 DNA sequence: TGCAGTGCTTGGGGACTAGCGGGGGACAATGAGCAGTTCTTC.

This clonotype was recorded at least ten times. The gene calls are TRBV2 and TRBJ2-5; 7 nucleotides line up with TRBD2. Matching the DNA end better, TRBJ2-3 makes the J call doubtful. The CDR3 runs 12 residues. Germline V lookup: CDR1 SNHLY, CDR2 FYNNEI. CDR3 sequence: CASSDRGGTQYF. CDR3 nucleotide sequence: TGTGCCAGCAGTGACCGGGGAGGGACGCAGTATTTT.

This clonotype was detected many times. The V and J genes are TRBV20-1 and TRBJ2-1; perhaps TRBD2 as D (6 bases). V was clipped by 7 bases and J by 7 bases, with 17 bases between them. CDR3 length: 13 residues. The germline V gene has CDR1 DFQATT and CDR2 SNEGSKA (reference sequence). In DNA, the CDR3 is TGCAGTGTACTGGGGGGAGGACGAAATGAGCAGTTCTTC. This codes for CSVLGGGRNEQFF.

This chain uses TRBV25-1 with TRBJ2-1; D uncertain. This CDR3 has 16 residues. Germline values: CDR1 MGHDK, CDR2 SYGVNS. Trimming took off 2 bases at V and 3 bases at J, with 14 bases between the two ends. The CDR3 loop is CASSEHTVGRYNEQFF. Written as DNA, the CDR3 is TGTGCCAGCAGTGAACACACCGTCGGGCGCTACAATGAGCAGTTCTTC.

The chain joins TRBV12-3 or TRBV12-4 to TRBJ2-2, with 10 bases fitting TRBD2. The CDR3 has 15 amino acids. V lost 7 bases, J lost 6 bases, and 8 bases stayed unmatched. The CDR3 region has the DNA TGTGCCAGCAATCCTAGCGGGGGAGGAGCCGGGGAGCTGTTTTTT. It translates to CASNPSGGGAGELFF.